What follows are 20 T cell receptor beta chains derived from one specimen sequenced in a study of control samples from healthy donors and cancer patients. This table comes from immunoSEQ multiplex PCR, and its TCRdb copy is limited to in-frame clones, with some not included. The top ten clones hold about 1.5% of a sample with approximately 90,000 clones, just over 90% of them seen once. The sequencing sample was made of blood. The source of these receptors is a woman under 40 in good health.

The chain joins TRBV3-1 (or the pseudogene TRBV3-2) to TRBJ1-2; D is undetermined. CDR1 and CDR2 (germline): LGHDT, YNNKEL (reference sequence). Trimming stripped 1 base from V and 14 bases from J, with 11 bases between. The CDR3 totals 11 residues. The CDR3 sequence is CASSQGRSCTF. The CDR3 nucleotides are TGTGCCAGCAGCCAAGGTAGATCGTGTACCTTC.

The gene calls are TRBV5-4 and TRBJ1-2; D is uncertain. The CDR3 has 15 amino acids. The germline V gene has CDR1 SGHNT and CDR2 YYREEE (reference sequence). Trimming cost V 3 bases and J 5 bases, with 17 bases left between them. CDR3 bases: TGTGCCAGCAGCTGGGGAAAGGATCGTCAGTATGGCTACACCTTC. Its translation is CASSWGKDRQYGYTF. Using reference TRBV5-4 and TRBJ1-2 for the parts outside the CDR3, the full variable domain is ETGVTQSPTHLIKTRGQQVTLRCSSQSGHNTVSWYQQALGQGPQFIFQYYREEENGRGNFPPRFSGLQFPNYSSELNVNALELDDSALYLCASSWGKDRQYGYTFGSGTRLTVV.

The chain employs TRBV6-5 and TRBJ2-3; 9 bases line up with TRBD2. Germline V gene data show CDR1 as MNHEY and CDR2 as SVGAGI. V lost 6 bases to trimming and J lost 5 bases; unmatched junction nucleotides: 6. This CDR3 is 14 amino acids long. The chain's CDR3 is CASRPSGVGDTQYF. In DNA, the CDR3 is TGTGCCAGCAGGCCTAGCGGGGTGGGAGATACGCAGTATTTT.

The genes are TRBV2 and TRBJ2-2; D not resolved. The CDR3 runs 12 residues. CDR1 SNHLY and CDR2 FYNNEI come from the germline V gene. The V end lost 7 bases, the J end lost 1 base, and 4 bases lay between the germline ends. The CDR3 here is CASIWNTGELFF. As DNA, the CDR3 is TGTGCCAGCATCTGGAACACCGGGGAGCTGTTTTTT.

In its sample, this clone was seen once. V and J are TRBV29-1 and TRBJ2-7; D is possibly TRBD1 (6 bases). V lost 3 bases to trimming and J lost 3 bases, with 9 bases between them. This CDR3 contains 12 residues. The germline gives CDR1 SQVTM, CDR2 ANQGSEA. CDR3 sequence: CSVEVRGYEQYF. In DNA, the CDR3 is TGCAGCGTTGAGGTCAGGGGCTACGAGCAGTACTTC.

V usage is TRBV7-6 and J usage is TRBJ2-1; D not resolved. Germline V lookup: CDR1 SGHVS, CDR2 FNYEAQ. V lost 5 bases and J 0 bases, leaving 5 bases between the germline ends. The CDR3 length is 13 residues. The CDR3 nucleotides are TGTGCCAGCAGCCGGAGCTCCTACAATGAGCAGTTCTTC. Protein sequence: CASSRSSYNEQFF.

This chain connects TRBV6-5 to TRBJ2-3; 8 bases line up with TRBD2. The CDR3 extends over 15 amino acids. Germline CDR1 MNHEY, CDR2 SVGAGI. The junction had 5 bases not matched to a gene; V was cut back by 6 bases and J by 0 bases. CDR3 DNA: TGTGCCAGCAGCCCCGGACTAGCTAGCACAGATACGCAGTATTTT. Translating it yields CASSPGLASTDTQYF.

This clone was found once. The V gene is TRBV4-2, the J gene TRBJ2-1; 9 bases fit TRBD1. Germline values: CDR1 LGHNA, CDR2 YNFKEQ. V trimming: 3 bases; J trimming: 7 bases; junction bases outside the gene matches: 10. The CDR3 runs to 16 residues. As DNA, the CDR3 is TGTGCCAGCAGCCAGGATAGTCCCGGGACAGGGAATGAGCAGTTCTTC. It yields the protein CASSQDSPGTGNEQFF.

This clone has only one observation. The V and J genes are TRBV18 and TRBJ2-1; no clear D. Trimming removed 0 bases at V and 8 bases at J, with 14 bases between. Germline values: CDR1 KGHSH, CDR2 LQKENI. CDR3 length: 15 amino acids. The CDR3 loop reads CASSPPGIIGDEQFF. DNA of the CDR3: TGTGCCAGCTCACCACCGGGGATTATTGGTGATGAGCAGTTCTTC.

The rearrangement links TRBV2 to TRBJ2-2; D is uncertain. With 4 bases removed from V and 1 base from J, the gap between germline ends came to 7 bases. Germline V gene data show CDR1 as SNHLY and CDR2 as FYNNEI. The CDR3 spans 14 residues. CDR3 region: CASSVAGNTGELFF. The CDR3 DNA sequence: TGTGCCAGCAGTGTGGCAGGGAACACCGGGGAGCTGTTTTTT.

The chain links TRBV3-1 (or the pseudogene TRBV3-2) to TRBJ2-1, with 7 bases lining up with TRBD2. Germline V gene sequence: CDR1 LGHDT, CDR2 YNNKEL (reference sequence). This CDR3 contains 16 residues. V shed 3 bases, J shed 0 bases, and the junction held 5 bases outside the gene matches. The CDR3 DNA reads as TGTGCCAGCAGCCACTCTAGCGGAAGCTCCTACAATGAGCAGTTCTTC. The encoded protein is CASSHSSGSSYNEQFF.

The chain links TRBV24-1 to TRBJ1-1; tentative D call: TRBD1 (5 bases). This CDR3 comprises 14 residues. Trimming stripped 4 bases from V and 4 bases from J, with 12 bases between. In germline, CDR1 is KGHDR, CDR2 SFDVKD. DNA of the CDR3: TGTGCCACCAGTGAGGGGCCTTCGGGCACTGAAGCTTTCTTT. Translated, it gives CATSEGPSGTEAFF.

The gene calls are TRBV11-3 and TRBJ1-1; tentative D call: TRBD1 (6 bases). CDR3 length: 16 amino acids. V was pared by 0 bases and J by 6 bases, with 17 bases between. Germline values: CDR1 SGHNT, CDR2 YENEEA. CDR3 nucleotides: TGTGCCAGCAGCTTAGAGTTAGGGGGACTAACTCCTGAAGCTTTCTTT. Amino acid sequence: CASSLELGGLTPEAFF.

The V gene is TRBV6-5, the J gene TRBJ2-7; D is unresolved. CDR1 is MNHEY and CDR2 is SVGAGI in the germline V gene. Trimming removed 5 bases from V and 4 bases from J, with 9 bases in between. The CDR3 length is 12 residues. The CDR3 here is CASSPDMYEQYF. CDR3 in DNA: TGTGCCAGCAGTCCCGACATGTACGAGCAGTACTTC.

The J gene is TRBJ1-2, the V gene TRBV30, with D tentatively TRBD1 (5 bases). Trimming shortened V by 3 bases and J by 0 bases, and 11 bases separated the two germline ends. The length of the CDR3 is 14 residues. Germline-derived CDR1 and CDR2 are GTSNPN and SVGIG (reference sequence). The CDR3 protein is CAWSGTVANYGYTF. The CDR3 DNA follows: TGTGCCTGGAGCGGGACCGTAGCTAACTATGGCTACACCTTC.

This chain uses TRBV7-8 with TRBJ1-5; D is unclear. Trimming left V 3 bases short and J 3 bases short, with 6 bases between. From germline, CDR1 is SGHVS and CDR2 FQNEAQ. CDR3 length equals 13 residues. In nucleotides, the CDR3 is TGTGCCAGCAGCTTTGGACTCAATCAGCCCCAGCATTTT. Protein: CASSFGLNQPQHF.

This chain links TRBV5-8 with TRBJ1-2; 7 nucleotides align to TRBD1. Germline loops: CDR1 SGHTS, CDR2 YDEGEE. The length of the CDR3 is 15 residues. Germline trimming cut 0 bases from V and 2 bases from J; bases unmatched to any gene: 4. This chain's CDR3 is CASSLAATGNYGYTF. CDR3 coding DNA: TGTGCCAGCAGCTTGGCCGCGACAGGGAACTATGGCTACACCTTC.

V usage is TRBV5-1 and J usage is TRBJ2-7; 7 bases are a match to TRBD1. The CDR3 loop spans 15 amino acids. Germline loops: CDR1 SGHRS, CDR2 YFSETQ. Trimming removed 4 bases from V and 7 bases from J; junction bases left unmatched: 14. CDR3 protein: CASSPGDSGGEEQYF. CDR3 in DNA: TGCGCCAGCAGCCCTGGGGACAGCGGCGGAGAGGAGCAGTACTTC.

The chain uses TRBV30 and TRBJ1-1; D is ambiguous. CDR3 length: 13 amino acids. The germline gives CDR1 GTSNPN, CDR2 SVGIG (reference sequence). V dropped 0 bases and J dropped 6 bases, with 11 bases sitting between them. Here the CDR3 reads CAWSVTVGAEAFF. The CDR3 DNA reads as TGTGCCTGGAGTGTGACGGTCGGGGCTGAAGCTTTCTTT. Together with reference TRBV30 and TRBJ1-1, the CDR3 gives the full variable domain: SQTIHQWPATLVQPVGSPLSLECTVEGTSNPNLYWYRQAAGRGLQLLFYSVGIGQISSEVPQNLSASRPQDRQFILSSKKLLLSDSGFYLCAWSVTVGAEAFFGQGTRLTVV.

V and J are TRBV6-6 and TRBJ2-3; D is uncertain. Trimming pared 0 bases from V and 2 bases from J, leaving 9 bases between. This CDR3 is built from 15 residues. CDR1 is MNHNY and CDR2 is SVGAGI in the germline V gene (reference sequence). The CDR3 DNA sequence: TGTGCCAGCAGTTACTCCCGGGCCGCCACAGATACGCAGTATTTT. Translation: CASSYSRAATDTQYF.